This T cell receptor (beta chain) was sequenced in a study of Tregs in tolerant kidney transplant recipients. Only in-frame clones appear in the TCRdb table, and some are missing; sequencing was by immunoSEQ multiplex PCR. This table holds about 48,000 clones. Germline V gene sequence: CDR1 LNHDA, CDR2 SQIVND (reference sequence). The CDR3 runs to 13 residues. With V trimmed by 3 bases and J by 4 bases, 0 bases remained unmatched. On this clone itself: The read halts 3 residues ahead of the CDR3 end, with the missing end drawn from the germline J gene.

The source is a human donor who received a combined kidney and bone marrow transplant. This chain links TRBV19 with TRBJ1-1, with 9 bases fitting TRBD1. The sample consisted of CD4+ T cells from blood, taken before the transplant. CDR3 DNA (partial): TGTGCCAGTAGTATGGGACAGGGCACTGAA. Translated: CASSMGQGTE. The whole CDR3 region reads CASSMGQGTEAFF.